This record concerns one T cell receptor beta chain sequence. Its antigen is currently unknown. Germline CDR1 reads SGHTA; CDR2 reads FQGNSA. CDR3 length equals 14 residues. Trimming cost V 5 bases and J 8 bases, with 13 bases left between them. The entry originates in a study of T cell responses to AZD1222 COVID-19 vaccine. Overall study results and limits: Spike-specific TCR breadth and depth both grew after two AZD1222 doses. The peak T cell response came first, and repertoires were sampled only after it. Donors skewed white British and female; clonal diversity was possibly underestimated.

Clones were sequenced by immunoSEQ multiplex PCR, and TCRdb holds only the in-frame ones, with some missing. The sample has around 72,000 clones, approximately 85% seen once. This receptor was taken from an adult in good health. The gene calls are TRBV7-2 and TRBJ1-6; D call uncertain. The sample consisted of peripheral blood, taken on day 0 of AZD1222 vaccination. CDR3 coding DNA: TGTGCCAGCAGCCCCCGGGGTCTAGATTCACCCCTCCACTTT. Translated: CASSPRGLDSPLHF.